The 9 T cell receptor beta chains reported below all come from one sample, sequenced in a study of beta chain features in type 1 diabetes. Isolated RNA was reverse transcribed in full, so expressed TCRB transcripts were sequenced. Only in-frame clones appear in the TCRdb table, and some are missing; sequencing was by immunoSEQ multiplex PCR. The top ten clones hold approximately 1.5% of a sample with about 220,000 clones, approximately 10% of them seen once. Sequences were obtained from central memory CD4+ T cells from blood. The receptors derive from a young man in good health.

This clone turned up a few times. The V call is TRBV7-2, the J call TRBJ2-1; 7 bases match TRBD1. Germline loops: CDR1 SGHTA, CDR2 FQGNSA. This CDR3 contains 12 residues. The V and J ends lost 5 bases and 9 bases, in that order; junction bases with no gene match: 4. In DNA, the CDR3 is TGTGCCAGCAGCCCCAGGGGGAGTGAGCAGTTCTTC. Protein sequence: CASSPRGSEQFF.

The CDR3 DNA follows: TGTGCCTGGAGTGTACGAAAAGTATACAATGAGCAGTTCTTC. Its translation is CAWSVRKVYNEQFF. This rearrangement joins TRBV30 to TRBJ2-1; D uncertain. The CDR3 is 14 amino acids. Trimming stripped 0 bases from V and 4 bases from J, with 10 bases between. Germline CDR1 GTSNPN, CDR2 SVGIG (reference sequence).

This clone was seen more than once but under ten times. This CDR3 reads CASSLGLVNEQFF. DNA for the CDR3: TGCGCCAGCAGCTTGGGACTAGTCAATGAGCAGTTCTTC. V usage is TRBV5-1 and J usage is TRBJ2-1; TRBD2 might be the D (6 bases). Between the trimmed V and J ends, which lost 0 bases and 6 bases, there was a span of 7 bases. This CDR3 has 13 amino acids. Germline-derived CDR1 and CDR2 are SGHRS and YFSETQ.

This clone has a count of ten or more. The V gene is TRBV19, the J gene TRBJ2-3; TRBD2 matches at 9 bases. The V gene's germline CDR1 is LNHDA and CDR2 SQIVND (reference sequence). V lost 5 bases, J lost 4 bases, and 1 base stayed unmatched. The CDR3 runs 13 residues. The CDR3 region has the DNA TGTGCCAGTAGTTTAGCGGGAGCAGATACGCAGTATTTT. Translated, it gives CASSLAGADTQYF.

This rearrangement joins TRBV27 to TRBJ2-5; 14 bases match TRBD2. Trimming removed 5 bases from V and 5 bases from J; junction bases left unmatched: 7. CDR1 and CDR2 from the germline V gene are MNHEY and SMNVEV (reference sequence). The CDR3 is 16 amino acids. The CDR3 reads CASSARLAGGGETQYF. DNA for the CDR3: TGTGCCAGCAGTGCCCGACTAGCGGGAGGGGGTGAGACCCAGTACTTC.

The chain links TRBV23-1 to TRBJ1-5, with D perhaps TRBD1 (5 bases). TRBV23-1 is noted as an ORF with a role that remains uncertain. The CDR3 consists of 15 residues. Trimming shortened V by 4 bases and J by 0 bases, and 10 bases separated the two germline ends. This chain's CDR3 is CASSLSQASNQPQHF. The CDR3 bases are TGCGCCAGCAGTCTATCACAGGCTAGCAATCAGCCCCAGCATTTT.

The genes are TRBV10-3 and TRBJ2-2; D is unresolved. The length of the CDR3 is 15 residues. Trimming pared 3 bases from V and 0 bases from J, leaving 8 bases between. CDR1 is ENHRY, CDR2 SYGVKD, per germline. DNA of the CDR3: TGTGCCATCAGTGATGTCATCGCGAACACCGGGGAGCTGTTTTTT. Amino acid sequence: CAISDVIANTGELFF.

This clone was counted many times. The rearrangement joins TRBV5-4 to TRBJ2-1, with 11 nucleotides matching TRBD2. The ends lost 2 bases at V and 8 bases at J; junction bases unmatched: 6. The CDR3 extends over 15 amino acids. The germline V gene has CDR1 SGHNT and CDR2 YYREEE (reference sequence). Here the CDR3 reads CASSFKLAGADEQFF. CDR3 DNA sequence: TGTGCCAGCAGCTTTAAACTAGCGGGAGCCGATGAGCAGTTCTTC. The variable domain in full, with the rest retrieved from reference TRBV5-4 and TRBJ2-1, is ETGVTQSPTHLIKTRGQQVTLRCSSQSGHNTVSWYQQALGQGPQFIFQYYREEENGRGNFPPRFSGLQFPNYSSELNVNALELDDSALYLCASSFKLAGADEQFFGPGTRLTVL.

This clone was detected a few times. This chain joins TRBV18 and TRBJ2-1; 8 positions match TRBD2. The J segment lost 6 bases and the V segment lost 2 bases, leaving 3 bases of the junction unmatched. Per the germline V gene, CDR1 is KGHSH and CDR2 is LQKENI. The CDR3 is 14 residues long. CDR3 sequence: CASSPFAGGNEQFF. CDR3 DNA: TGTGCCAGCTCACCATTCGCGGGAGGCAATGAGCAGTTCTTC.